The next 27 T cell receptor beta chains were all read from a single sample in a study of long-term antiretroviral therapy in people with HIV. With survey level as its setting, the immunoSEQ assay was v3.0. Assay: immunoSEQ multiplex PCR; the TCRdb copy retains only in-frame clones and omits some. The top ten hold roughly 18% of the sample, which has 10,000 to 11,000 clones, around 85% seen once. The sample here was unsorted PBMCs, taken 1.8 years after starting antiretroviral therapy. The receptors were gathered from a man in his forties or fifties with HIV.

This clone was seen once. Compared with germline, one end of the junction differs, possibly owing to a read error. J is TRBJ2-7 and V is TRBV7-7; D may be TRBD1 or TRBD2 (6 bases each). This CDR3 has 13 residues. Per germline, CDR1 SSHAT and CDR2 FNYEAQ (reference sequence). The CDR3 region is CASSSYRDSEQYF. In DNA, the CDR3 is TGTGCTAGCAGCTCCTACAGGGACTCCGAGCAGTACTTC.

The chain couples TRBV27 to TRBJ2-3; 10 nucleotides agree with TRBD2. The CDR3 contains 16 residues. V dropped 5 bases and J dropped 1; count of bases not matched to a gene: 6. Per the germline V gene, CDR1 is MNHEY and CDR2 is SMNVEV (reference sequence). The CDR3 is CASSRLAGAGTDTQYF. CDR3 DNA sequence: TGTGCCAGCAGTCGTCTAGCGGGAGCCGGCACAGATACGCAGTATTTT.

The chain uses TRBV9 and TRBJ1-1; tentatively, D is TRBD1 (6 bases). V lost 2 bases, J lost 4 bases, and 15 bases lay in between. The germline V gene has CDR1 SGDLS and CDR2 YYNGEE. CDR3 length: 15 amino acids. The CDR3 reads CASSVGGGAGTEAFF. In DNA form, the CDR3 reads TGTGCCAGCAGCGTGGGGGGGGGCGCGGGCACTGAAGCTTTCTTT.

The V gene is TRBV14, the J gene TRBJ1-1; TRBD1 is a possible D gene (5 bases). Deletions cut 1 base from V and 1 base from J, with 10 bases between. Germline-derived CDR1 and CDR2 are SGHDN and FVKESK. The CDR3 has 15 amino acids. The CDR3 bases are TGTGCCAGCAGCCAAGTGGGACGGGGGAACACTGAAGCTTTCTTT. Residues: CASSQVGRGNTEAFF.

This chain connects TRBV6-6 to TRBJ2-5; D gene ambiguous. Trimming stripped 4 bases from V and 4 bases from J, with 13 bases between. Germline CDR1 MNHNY, CDR2 SVGAGI (reference sequence). This CDR3 comprises 14 residues. The CDR3 DNA follows: TGTGCCAGCAGTTCCATCATGGACGGAGAGACCCAGTACTTC. Residues: CASSSIMDGETQYF.

The rearrangement joins TRBV7-2 to TRBJ1-1; D gene uncertain. V gave up 5 bases and J gave up 3 bases, with 10 bases separating them. The V gene's germline CDR1 is SGHTA and CDR2 FQGNSA. The CDR3 has 13 amino acids. CDR3 residues: CASSHGGDTEAFF. CDR3 nucleotide sequence: TGTGCCAGCAGCCACGGTGGGGACACTGAAGCTTTCTTT.

The chain uses TRBV28 and TRBJ2-3, with D perhaps matching TRBD2 (5 bases). There are 18 residues in the CDR3. V lost 8 bases and J lost 2, with 26 bases in between. The germline CDR1 and CDR2 sequences are MDHEN and SYDVKM. CDR3 sequence: CASVRATGIFRATDTQYF. CDR3 DNA: TGTGCCAGCGTACGAGCCACCGGGATTTTTAGGGCCACAGATACGCAGTATTTT.

This clone is hyperexpanded within its sample. The chain couples TRBV28 to TRBJ2-5; either TRBD1 or TRBD2 may fit D (6 bases each). In germline, CDR1 is MDHEN, CDR2 SYDVKM. V shed 1 base and J shed 6 bases, with 21 bases lying between them. This CDR3 has 17 amino acids. The CDR3 spells CASSLLIRGAEGKTQYF. The DNA of the CDR3 is TGTGCCAGCAGTTTATTGATTAGGGGGGCCGAGGGCAAGACCCAGTACTTC.

This sequence joins TRBV11-2 and TRBJ1-1; maybe TRBD1 (6 bases). The CDR3 runs 14 residues. The ends were cut back, 0 bases at V and 4 bases at J, with 9 bases in the middle. Germline CDR1 reads SGHAT; CDR2 reads FQNNGV. For the CDR3, the DNA is TGTGCCAGCAGCTTAGATACAGGGATCACTGAAGCTTTCTTT. Amino acid sequence: CASSLDTGITEAFF.

V usage is TRBV18 and J usage is TRBJ1-3; TRBD1 is a possible D gene (6 bases). Germline V gene lookup returns CDR1 KGHSH and CDR2 LQKENI. The CDR3 has 16 residues. Deletions cut 4 bases from V and 0 bases from J, with 13 bases between. CDR3 sequence: CASSLPGHPSGNTIYF. Written as DNA, the CDR3 is TGTGCCAGCTCACTCCCGGGACACCCCTCTGGAAACACCATATATTTT.

The chain uses TRBV19 and TRBJ1-5; 7 bases match TRBD1. The V gene's germline CDR1 is LNHDA and CDR2 SQIVND (reference sequence). J gave up 6 bases and V 1 base, and 6 bases lay outside the gene matches. This CDR3 comprises 15 residues. CDR3 in DNA: TGTGCCAGTAGTATAGTCACAGGGGTGGCTCAGCCCCAGCATTTT. Amino acids: CASSIVTGVAQPQHF.

The sample holds one count of this clone. The V gene is TRBV28, the J gene TRBJ1-3; D not certain. This CDR3 has 15 amino acids. Deletions cut 4 bases from V and 0 bases from J, with 10 bases between. Germline CDR1 is MDHEN and CDR2 is SYDVKM. CDR3 protein: CASSYGEASGNTIYF. DNA for the CDR3: TGTGCCAGCAGTTATGGAGAAGCCTCTGGAAACACCATATATTTT.

As for this clone: The junction and the germline gene differ at one end; a read error may be behind it. The chain has TRBV7-7 and TRBJ2-1; no reliable D call. Germline CDR1 SSHAT, CDR2 FNYEAQ (reference sequence). The CDR3 runs 13 residues. The chain's CDR3 is CASSLMQDNEQFF. The CDR3 DNA reads TGTGCTAGCAGCTTAATGCAGGACAATGAGCAGTTCTTC.

The chain is built from TRBV7-2 and TRBJ2-5; D call uncertain. Germline V gives CDR1 SGHTA, CDR2 FQGNSA. The CDR3 loop spans 13 amino acids. The V end was cut by 5 bases, the J end by 5 bases, with 12 bases between. DNA of the CDR3: TGTGCCAGCAGCCGCCCCGGGTTGGAGACCCAGTACTTC. It encodes CASSRPGLETQYF. Full variable domain (outside the CDR3, taken from reference TRBV7-2 and TRBJ2-5): GAGVSQSPSNKVTEKGKDVELRCDPISGHTALYWYRQSLGQGLEFLIYFQGNSAPDKSGLPSDRFSAERTGGSVSTLTIQRTQQEDSAVYLCASSRPGLETQYFGPGTRLLVL.

Only one count was recorded for this clone. The chain combines TRBV7-3 with TRBJ2-7, with D possibly being TRBD1 (5 bases). Trimming removed 4 bases at V and 3 bases at J, with 7 bases between. Looked up from germline, CDR1 is SGHTA and CDR2 is FQGTGA. This CDR3 region has 12 residues. CDR3 region: CASSSDNYEQYF. The DNA for the CDR3 is TGTGCCAGCAGCTCGGACAACTACGAGCAGTACTTC.

The genes are TRBV5-1 and TRBJ1-2; a possible D gene is TRBD1 (5 bases). Germline V gene data show CDR1 as SGHRS and CDR2 as YFSETQ. The CDR3 spans 14 residues. Trimming cost V 0 bases and J 6 bases, with 12 bases left between them. The CDR3 loop is CASSLGSGEDGYTF. The CDR3 DNA is TGCGCCAGCAGCTTGGGGTCGGGGGAGGATGGCTACACCTTC.

The CDR3 region has the DNA TGCGCCAGCAGCTTCGGCCCAGACCGCAAAAACATTCAGTACTTC. The encoded protein is CASSFGPDRKNIQYF. This rearrangement joins TRBV5-1 to TRBJ2-4; no definite D call. This CDR3 spans 15 amino acids. Looked up from germline, CDR1 is SGHRS and CDR2 is YFSETQ. The V end lost 2 bases, the J end lost 3 bases, and 12 bases lay between the germline ends.

V and J are TRBV6-1 and TRBJ1-2; the D gene is possibly TRBD1 (5 bases). Between the trimmed V and J ends, which lost 4 bases and 8 bases, there was a span of 20 bases. Germline CDR1 is MNHNS and CDR2 is SASEGT. The CDR3 totals 15 residues. The CDR3 sequence is CASSVIGGEPGGYTF. As DNA, the CDR3 is TGTGCCAGCAGTGTAATTGGGGGGGAACCCGGAGGCTACACCTTC.

In this sample, this clone turned up a few times. The chain recombines TRBV7-9 with TRBJ1-2; a possible D gene is TRBD1 (5 bases). In germline, CDR1 is SEHNR, CDR2 FQNEAQ (reference sequence). The CDR3 has 14 residues. V was clipped by 7 bases and J by 1 base, with 13 bases between them. This chain's CDR3 is CASTQGGNNYGYTF. The CDR3 nucleotides read TGTGCCAGCACTCAGGGTGGTAATAACTATGGCTACACCTTC.

This clone came up once. The V and J genes are TRBV12-5 and TRBJ2-5; the D is unclear. This CDR3 is 13 amino acids long. Germline-derived CDR1 and CDR2 are LGHNT and FRNRAP. The V and J ends lost 6 bases and 3 bases respectively, with 11 bases between them. CDR3: CASGGPLEETQYF. CDR3 nucleotide sequence: TGTGCTAGTGGCGGACCCTTGGAAGAGACCCAGTACTTC.

This clone showed up just once. V is TRBV5-4 and J is TRBJ2-1, with D tentatively TRBD2 (6 bases). Germline CDR1 SGHNT, CDR2 YYREEE (reference sequence). The CDR3 has 14 amino acids. Between the trimmed V and J ends, which lost 4 bases and 4 bases, there was a span of 12 bases. The CDR3 loop is CASSARGPYNEQFF. DNA for the CDR3: TGTGCCAGCAGCGCGCGGGGTCCGTACAATGAGCAGTTCTTC.

CDR3: CASSPGTGPGQNIQYF. The CDR3 coding sequence is TGTGCCAGCTCACCTGGGACCGGGCCGGGACAAAACATTCAGTACTTC. This chain joins TRBV18 and TRBJ2-4; the D call may be TRBD1 or TRBD2 (5 bases each). This CDR3 spans 16 amino acids. V lost 3 bases to trimming and J lost 5 bases, with 17 bases between them. CDR1 and CDR2 (germline): KGHSH, LQKENI.

This clone was recorded a few times. This rearrangement joins TRBV5-4 to TRBJ1-1; D ambiguous. V shed 0 bases and J shed 1 base, with 4 bases lying between them. The CDR3 is made up of 13 amino acids. Germline assignment: CDR1 SGHNT and CDR2 YYREEE (reference sequence). Written as DNA, the CDR3 is TGTGCCAGCAGCTTGGAGGCGAACACTGAAGCTTTCTTT. This encodes CASSLEANTEAFF. The variable domain in full, completed from reference TRBV5-4 and TRBJ1-1, reads ETGVTQSPTHLIKTRGQQVTLRCSSQSGHNTVSWYQQALGQGPQFIFQYYREEENGRGNFPPRFSGLQFPNYSSELNVNALELDDSALYLCASSLEANTEAFFGQGTRLTVV.

The chain carries TRBV6-1 and TRBJ2-3; TRBD2 aligns across 7 bases. Germline V gene lookup returns CDR1 MNHNS and CDR2 SASEGT. CDR3 length: 15 amino acids. The junction had 6 bases not matched to a gene; V was cut back by 5 bases and J by 1 base. This chain's CDR3 is CASSPRGGRTDTQYF. The CDR3 DNA is TGTGCCAGCAGTCCTCGGGGAGGGCGCACAGATACGCAGTATTTT.

V usage is TRBV7-9 and J usage is TRBJ2-1; 15 bases fit TRBD2. CDR3 length equals 16 residues. CDR1 SEHNR and CDR2 FQNEAQ come from the germline V gene (reference sequence). Trimming cost V 6 bases and J 10 bases; bases outside gene matches: 10. The CDR3 sequence: CASRPSGTSGRWEQFF. The CDR3 DNA reads TGTGCCAGCAGGCCCTCCGGGACTAGCGGGAGGTGGGAGCAGTTCTTC.

The CDR3 loop is CASSPGGGSRQFF. CDR3 DNA sequence: TGTGCCAGCAGCCCCGGCGGCGGGAGTCGGCAGTTCTTC. V and J are TRBV11-3 and TRBJ2-1, with 7 bases that match TRBD2. In germline, CDR1 is SGHNT, CDR2 YENEEA. J gave up 12 bases and V 5 bases, and 10 bases lay outside the gene matches. This CDR3 is 13 amino acids long.

The gene calls are TRBV6-4 and TRBJ2-2; D ambiguous. V lost 2 bases and J 5 bases, leaving 9 bases between the germline ends. The CDR3 extends over 14 amino acids. Germline V gene sequence: CDR1 MRHNA, CDR2 SNTAGT. The CDR3 region has the DNA TGTGCCAGCAGTGACACAACTTATACCGGGGAGCTGTTTTTT. Encoded protein: CASSDTTYTGELFF.